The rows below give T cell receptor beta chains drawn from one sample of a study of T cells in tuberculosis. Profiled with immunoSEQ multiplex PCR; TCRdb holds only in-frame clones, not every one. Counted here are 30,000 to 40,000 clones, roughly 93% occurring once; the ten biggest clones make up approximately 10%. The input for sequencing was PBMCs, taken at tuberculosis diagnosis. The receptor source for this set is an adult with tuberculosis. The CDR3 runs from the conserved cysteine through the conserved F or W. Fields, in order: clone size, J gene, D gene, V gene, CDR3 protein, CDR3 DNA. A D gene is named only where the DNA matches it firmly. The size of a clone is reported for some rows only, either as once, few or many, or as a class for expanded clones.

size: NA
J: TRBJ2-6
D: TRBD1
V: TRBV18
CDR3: CASSPSRTGASGANVLTF
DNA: TGTGCCAGCTCACCGAGCAGGACAGGGGCCTCTGGGGCCAACGTCCTGACTTTC

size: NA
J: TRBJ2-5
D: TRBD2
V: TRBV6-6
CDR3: CASSSRLAEQETQYF
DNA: TGTGCCAGCAGTTCCCGACTAGCTGAACAAGAGACCCAGTACTTC

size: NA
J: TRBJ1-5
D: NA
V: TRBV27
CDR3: CASSQTGSNQPQHF
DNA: TGTGCCAGCAGTCAAACAGGGAGCAATCAGCCCCAGCATTTT

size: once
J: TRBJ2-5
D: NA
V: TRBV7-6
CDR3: CASSLGGDSSISYQETQYF
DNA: TGTGCCAGCAGCTTAGGGGGGGACTCCTCAATTTCGTACCAAGAGACCCAGTACTTC

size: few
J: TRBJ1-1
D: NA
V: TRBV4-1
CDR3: CASSRDGLREAFF
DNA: TGCGCCAGCAGCCGAGACGGACTACGGGAGGCTTTCTTT

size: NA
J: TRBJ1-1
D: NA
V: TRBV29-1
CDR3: CSVERQENTEAFF
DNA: TGCAGCGTTGAAAGACAGGAGAACACTGAAGCTTTCTTT

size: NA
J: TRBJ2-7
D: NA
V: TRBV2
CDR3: CASRELILSTYEQYF
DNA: TGTGCCAGCAGGGAACTAATACTCTCAACCTACGAGCAGTACTTC

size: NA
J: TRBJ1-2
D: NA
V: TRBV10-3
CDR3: CAISESDTNLEGYTF
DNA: TGTGCCATCAGTGAGTCGGACACGAATTTGGAGGGCTACACCTTC

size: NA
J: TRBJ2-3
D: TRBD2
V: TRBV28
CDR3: CASSVSSGSFADTQYF
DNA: TGTGCCAGCAGTGTCTCTAGCGGGAGTTTCGCAGATACGCAGTATTTT

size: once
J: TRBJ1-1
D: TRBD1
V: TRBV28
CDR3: CASTSRDRGRTEAFF
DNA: TGTGCCAGCACCTCCCGGGACAGGGGGCGGACTGAAGCTTTCTTT

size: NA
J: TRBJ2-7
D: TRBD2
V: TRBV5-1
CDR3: CASSFLSGVIYEQYF
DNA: TGCGCCAGCAGCTTTTTGAGCGGGGTAATCTACGAGCAGTACTTC

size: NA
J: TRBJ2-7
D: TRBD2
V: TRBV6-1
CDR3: CASSVRGVDEQYF
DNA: TGTGCCAGCAGTGTTCGGGGGGTTGACGAGCAGTACTTC

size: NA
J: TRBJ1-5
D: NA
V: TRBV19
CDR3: CASRRQRGGNQPQHF
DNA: TGTGCCAGTAGGCGCCAACGGGGAGGCAATCAGCCCCAGCATTTT

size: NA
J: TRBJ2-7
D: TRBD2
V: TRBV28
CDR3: CASTGLAAEQYF
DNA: TGTGCCAGCACTGGACTAGCGGCCGAGCAGTACTTC

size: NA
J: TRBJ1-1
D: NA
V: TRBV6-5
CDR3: CASRPEGREGEAFF
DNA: TGTGCCAGCAGACCCGAAGGCAGGGAGGGTGAAGCTTTCTTT

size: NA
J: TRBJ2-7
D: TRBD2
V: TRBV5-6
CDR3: CASSSRLAGGLLTYEQYF
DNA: TGTGCCAGCAGCTCCCGACTAGCGGGGGGCTTACTAACCTACGAGCAGTACTTC

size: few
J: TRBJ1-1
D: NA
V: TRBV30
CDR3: CAWRERKFGNTEAFF
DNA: TGTGCCTGGAGAGAGAGAAAATTCGGGAACACTGAAGCTTTCTTT

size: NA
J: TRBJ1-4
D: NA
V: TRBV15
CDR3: CATSRVGGSTNEKLFF
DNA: TGTGCCACCAGCAGAGTCGGCGGCTCAACTAATGAAAAACTGTTTTTT

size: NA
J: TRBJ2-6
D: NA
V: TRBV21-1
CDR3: CASTGGTGANVLTF
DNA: TGTGCCAGTACAGGGGGCACGGGGGCCAACGTCCTGACTTTC

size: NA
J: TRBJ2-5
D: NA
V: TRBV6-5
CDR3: CASSSTSQDQETQYF
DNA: TGTGCCAGCAGTTCCACTAGCCAAGACCAAGAGACCCAGTACTTC

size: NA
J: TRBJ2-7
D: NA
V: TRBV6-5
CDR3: CASSRGDGTYEQYF
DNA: TGTGCCAGCAGTAGGGGCGATGGGACCTACGAGCAGTACTTC

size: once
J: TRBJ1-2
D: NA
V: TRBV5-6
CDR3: CASIPPGQGGYGYTF
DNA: TGTGCCAGCATCCCCCCGGGCCAAGGAGGCTATGGCTACACCTTC

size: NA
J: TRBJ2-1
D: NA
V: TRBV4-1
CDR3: CASSQVDMGLLNYNEQFF
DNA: TGCGCCAGCAGCCAGGTAGATATGGGACTCCTAAATTACAATGAGCAGTTCTTC

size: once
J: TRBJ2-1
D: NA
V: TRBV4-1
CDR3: CASSQGVGRSYNEQFF
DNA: TGCGCCAGCAGCCAAGGGGTGGGCCGCTCCTACAATGAGCAGTTCTTC

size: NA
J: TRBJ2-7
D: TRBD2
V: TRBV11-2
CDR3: CASEPARRGYHYEQYF
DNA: TGTGCCAGCGAGCCCGCTCGGCGGGGGTATCACTACGAGCAGTACTTC

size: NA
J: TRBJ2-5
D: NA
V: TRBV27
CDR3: CASSRDLGRTQYF
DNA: TGTGCCAGCAGCAGGGACTTGGGTCGGACCCAGTACTTC

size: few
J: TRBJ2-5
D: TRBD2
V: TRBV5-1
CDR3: CASSLVPGGQETQYF
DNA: TGCGCCAGCAGCTTGGTACCGGGGGGGCAAGAGACCCAGTACTTC

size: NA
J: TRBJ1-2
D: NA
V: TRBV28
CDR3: CASSSPPGAGGYTF
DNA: TGTGCCAGCAGTTCACCTCCAGGGGCCGGGGGCTACACCTTC

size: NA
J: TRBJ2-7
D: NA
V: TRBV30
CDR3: CAWSPPRGSSYEQYF
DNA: TGTGCCTGGAGTCCTCCCCGGGGGAGCTCCTACGAGCAGTACTTC

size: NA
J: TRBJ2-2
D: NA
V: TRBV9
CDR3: CASSPYSAANTGELFF
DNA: TGTGCCAGCAGCCCCTACTCAGCGGCGAACACCGGGGAGCTGTTTTTT

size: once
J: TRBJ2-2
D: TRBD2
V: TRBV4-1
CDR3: CASSQNLAGVVKTGELFF
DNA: TGCGCCAGCAGCCAAAATCTAGCGGGAGTGGTTAAGACCGGGGAGCTGTTTTTT

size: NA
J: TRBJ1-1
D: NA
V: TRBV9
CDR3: CASSPVGGNTEAFF
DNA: TGTGCCAGCAGCCCGGTGGGGGGGAACACTGAAGCTTTCTTT

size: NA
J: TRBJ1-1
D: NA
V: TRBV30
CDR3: CAWRTGKLMAFF
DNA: TGTGCCTGGAGAACAGGGAAACTAATGGCTTTCTTT

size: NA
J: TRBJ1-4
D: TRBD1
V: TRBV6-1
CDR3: CASIPGQGGEKLFF
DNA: TGTGCCAGCATCCCGGGACAGGGGGGGGAAAAACTGTTTTTT

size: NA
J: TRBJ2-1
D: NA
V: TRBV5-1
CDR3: CASSLQDYNEQFF
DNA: TGCGCCAGCAGCCTACAGGATTACAATGAGCAGTTCTTC